What follows are 16 T cell receptor beta chains derived from one specimen sequenced in a study of T cells in Graves' hyperthyroidism and ophthalmopathy. Amplification of TCR beta CDR3 regions was performed using RNA transcripts as template. The HTBI set primed first-round TCR CDR3 RT-PCR. MiXCR, applied by TCRdb to the multiplex PCR reads, yields one record per CDR3 protein. The repertoire consists of 500,000 to 750,000 distinct CDR3 sequences, with 14% occurring once and the leading ten covering over 6%. The specimen was blood. The receptors derive from a young woman with Graves' ophthalmopathy.

In regard to this clonotype: This sequence may be a read error, since a much larger clone differs from it by one base. The V gene is TRBV12-3 or TRBV12-4, the J gene TRBJ2-7; D possibly matches TRBD1 or TRBD2 (5 bases each). V lost 6 bases and J 2 bases, leaving 17 bases between the germline ends. This CDR3 is 15 amino acids long. The CDR3 region is CASSEAGTDAYEQYF. CDR3 DNA: TGTGCCAGCAGCGAAGCCGGGACGGACGCCTACGAGCAGTACTTC.

This clonotype was counted ten times or more. The gene calls are TRBV2 and TRBJ2-1, with D possibly being TRBD2 (6 bases). Germline V gene lookup returns CDR1 SNHLY and CDR2 FYNNEI. This CDR3 contains 15 residues. Trimming shortened V by 6 bases and J by 5 bases, and 17 bases separated the two germline ends. The CDR3, as DNA: TGTGCCAGCAGCCCGCCTAGCGTTCTAGACAATGAGCAGTTCTTC. Its translation is CASSPPSVLDNEQFF.

V gene TRBV5-1 combines with J gene TRBJ2-3, with a weak D call TRBD2 (5 bases). V was cut by 3 bases and J by 10 bases, with 12 bases left in between. Germline lookup yields CDR1 SGHRS and CDR2 YFSETQ. This CDR3 region has 12 residues. The DNA of the CDR3 is TGCGCCAGCAGCTCCAGCTTGGAGGCGCAGTATTTT. Protein: CASSSSLEAQYF.

This clonotype was seen at least ten times. J is TRBJ2-7 and V is TRBV5-1; D call uncertain. Trimming cost V 2 bases and J 4 bases, with 10 bases left between them. Per the germline V gene, CDR1 is SGHRS and CDR2 is YFSETQ. The CDR3 covers 13 residues. The CDR3 DNA reads as TGCGCCAGCAGCTTTACGAGCGCGTACGAGCAGTACTTC. Protein sequence: CASSFTSAYEQYF.

This clonotype has a handful of counts. The chain recombines TRBV6-1 with TRBJ1-2; D might be TRBD1 (5 bases). The CDR3 consists of 14 residues. The germline V gene has CDR1 MNHNS and CDR2 SASEGT. Trimming left V 2 bases short and J 4 bases short, with 11 bases between. CDR3 coding DNA: TGTGCCAGCAGTGAAAGGGGCATCCGCTATGGCTACACCTTC. Protein product: CASSERGIRYGYTF.

The chain uses TRBV6-2 or TRBV6-3 and TRBJ2-7; 12 bases are shared with TRBD2. The CDR3 is made up of 16 amino acids. Germline loops: CDR1 MNHEY, CDR2 SVGEGT. Trimming at V came to 5 bases and at J to 3 bases, leaving 8 bases not matched to a gene. CDR3: CASSTPQTSGSYEQYF. CDR3 sequence (DNA): TGTGCCAGCAGTACCCCTCAGACTAGCGGGAGCTACGAGCAGTACTTC.

This clonotype was recorded many times. The rearrangement joins TRBV20-1 to TRBJ2-2; 7 nucleotides match TRBD2. The CDR3 sequence is 15 residues long. Per the germline V gene, CDR1 is DFQATT and CDR2 is SNEGSKA (reference sequence). The V gene end was trimmed by 5 bases and the J gene end by 4 bases; junction bases not matched to a gene: 10. The CDR3 coding sequence is TGCAGTGCTTACGACGGGACTAACCCCACCGGGGAGCTGTTTTTT. Protein sequence: CSAYDGTNPTGELFF.

Many counts were recorded for this clonotype. V is TRBV12-3 or TRBV12-4 and J is TRBJ2-3; TRBD1 matches 7 bases. The CDR3 spans 17 residues. V shed 2 bases, J shed 2 bases, and the junction held 10 bases outside the gene matches. The CDR3 is CASSLPRQGYYTDTQYF. The CDR3 nucleotides are TGTGCCAGCAGTTTACCCAGACAGGGTTATTACACAGATACGCAGTATTTT.

This clonotype has a handful of counts. The chain joins TRBV12-5 to TRBJ2-7, with TRBD2 as a possible D gene (6 bases). Germline CDR1 and CDR2: LGHNT and FRNRAP. V lost 0 bases and J lost 4, with 16 bases in between. The CDR3 is 16 amino acids. The CDR3 spells CASGLVLGGEGYEQYF. In DNA, the CDR3 is TGTGCTAGTGGTTTGGTATTGGGAGGCGAGGGATACGAGCAGTACTTC.

The genes are TRBV9 and TRBJ1-2; 7 nucleotides agree with TRBD1. CDR1 is SGDLS and CDR2 is YYNGEE in the germline V gene. The ends lost 3 bases at V and 0 bases at J; junction bases unmatched: 8. This CDR3 is built from 16 residues. CDR3 residues: CASSAGGGGSNYGYTF. Here the CDR3 DNA reads TGTGCCAGCAGCGCAGGGGGAGGGGGCTCTAACTATGGCTACACCTTC.

The CDR3 loop reads CASSLGTGVATEAFF. In DNA, the CDR3 is TGTGCCAGCAGTTTAGGGACAGGGGTGGCCACTGAAGCTTTCTTT. The chain employs TRBV12-3 or TRBV12-4 and TRBJ1-1; 9 bases agree with TRBD1. The CDR3 extends over 15 amino acids. V trimming: 1 base; J trimming: 4 bases; junction bases outside the gene matches: 4.

The chain carries TRBV2 and TRBJ2-1; 7 bases map to TRBD2. Germline V gives CDR1 SNHLY, CDR2 FYNNEI. This CDR3 has 14 residues. After removal of 3 bases from V and 7 bases from J, the junction contained 6 bases not matched to a gene. The CDR3 DNA reads as TGTGCCAGCAGTGATACTAGCGCCGGGAATGAGCAGTTCTTC. This codes for CASSDTSAGNEQFF.

This clonotype was counted many times. This rearrangement joins TRBV19 to TRBJ2-4; D is possibly TRBD2 (5 bases). V lost 1 base and J lost 0, with 10 bases in between. The CDR3 extends over 16 amino acids. The germline V gene encodes CDR1 LNHDA and CDR2 SQIVND (reference sequence). The CDR3 nucleotides are TGTGCCAGTAGTATAGCGCGGGTTGTAGCCAAAAACATTCAGTACTTC. This sequence encodes CASSIARVVAKNIQYF.

This clonotype has more than one count but fewer than ten. V usage is TRBV20-1 and J usage is TRBJ2-7; TRBD1 is a possible D gene (5 bases). Trimming stripped 2 bases from V and 5 bases from J, with 16 bases between. This CDR3 is built from 14 residues. Germline CDR1 DFQATT, CDR2 SNEGSKA (reference sequence). The CDR3 spells CSARKGYRSNEQYF. The CDR3 bases are TGCAGTGCTAGAAAGGGATACAGGTCCAACGAGCAGTACTTC.

In this sample, this clonotype turned up many times. V usage is TRBV12-3 or TRBV12-4 and J usage is TRBJ1-1; no clear D gene. Trimming cost V 1 base and J 6 bases, with 18 bases left between them. This CDR3 comprises 16 residues. The CDR3 bases are TGTGCCAGCAGTTTAGTGGTTGGGTGGAGGGAATCTGAAGCTTTCTTT. Translation: CASSLVVGWRESEAFF.

This clonotype was counted ten times or more. The gene calls are TRBV20-1 and TRBJ2-3, with 7 nucleotides matching TRBD2. The CDR3 loop spans 16 amino acids. Germline V gene sequence: CDR1 DFQATT, CDR2 SNEGSKA (reference sequence). V shed 2 bases and J 0 bases; nucleotides not matched to a gene: 8. CDR3 DNA: TGCAGTGCTAGATACCAAGGACTAGTTAGCACAGATACGCAGTATTTT. Amino acid sequence: CSARYQGLVSTDTQYF.